This TCR beta chain was retrieved from a study of T-cell reconstitution after alpha-beta-depleted transplantation in children. At least ten counts were recorded for this clonotype. Its cognate antigen is unknown. The germline gene is not matched at one end of the junction; a read error may be the cause. Unique molecular identifiers were used in preparing the TCRbeta library. TCRdb fed the PCR reads into MiXCR, producing one record per CDR3 protein. Among around 960,000 distinct CDR3 sequences, about 29% were seen once, and the ten largest hold 25% to 35%. The study's findings and limits: Reports say that about two months after transplant, the alpha-beta T cells came out of several hundred graft clones that had expanded. From newly produced T cells came most of the T-cell counts and diversity one year after transplant.

The material sequenced was PBMCs, mostly from graft donor cells, taken 360 days after TCRalphabeta/CD19-depleted stem cell transplant. This clonotype originated in a boy under two years old who had a stem cell transplant for SCID, so the T cells may come from the graft donor.

This CDR3 is CASSFAGGTDTQYF. CDR3 DNA sequence: TGTGCCAGCAGTTTCGCGGGGGGCACAGATACGCAGTATTTT. The chain uses TRBV5-1 and TRBJ2-3, with 7 bases lining up with TRBD2. In germline, CDR1 is SGHRS, CDR2 YFSETQ. The CDR3 contains 14 residues.